The 14 T cell receptor beta chains given below trace back to one sample, sequenced in a study of CD4 T cells in relation to SARS-CoV-2 and coronaviruses. Unexposed donor CD4+ T cells date from about 2011-2018, before the COVID-19 pandemic. Profiled with immunoSEQ multiplex PCR; TCRdb holds only in-frame clones, not every one. The repertoire holds some 65,000 clones, 75% to 90% seen once, with about 1.6% in the top ten. Sequencing was done on a sample of memory CD4+ T cells from PBMCs. The receptors here all came from a human donor in good health.

The chain combines TRBV20-1 with TRBJ2-2; 13 positions match TRBD2. The CDR3 length is 17 residues. Germline lookup yields CDR1 DFQATT and CDR2 SNEGSKA (reference sequence). Unmatched junction bases numbered 4, after V lost 3 bases and J lost 0 bases. The CDR3: CSASRGTSGANTGELFF. The CDR3 region has the DNA TGCAGTGCTAGTAGGGGGACTAGCGGGGCGAACACCGGGGAGCTGTTTTTT.

The chain employs TRBV28 and TRBJ1-5; D remains ambiguous. This CDR3 comprises 14 residues. Germline CDR1 reads MDHEN; CDR2 reads SYDVKM. Trimming took off 3 bases at V and 2 bases at J, with 8 bases between the two ends. In DNA form, the CDR3 reads TGTGCCAGCAGTTTTATTGGGCGCAATCAGCCCCAGCATTTT. Translated: CASSFIGRNQPQHF. The whole variable domain, remainder taken from reference TRBV28 and TRBJ1-5, is DVKVTQSSRYLVKRTGEKVFLECVQDMDHENMFWYRQDPGLGLRLIYFSYDVKMKEKGDIPEGYSVSREKKERFSLILESASTNQTSMYLCASSFIGRNQPQHFGDGTRLSIL.

The chain employs TRBV7-2 and TRBJ1-1; D is uncertain. Between the trimmed V and J ends, which lost 2 bases and 1 base, there was a span of 5 bases. The CDR3 has 13 residues. CDR1 is SGHTA and CDR2 is FQGNSA in the germline V gene. The CDR3 spells CASSLYKNTEAFF. The CDR3 bases are TGTGCCAGCAGCTTATACAAGAACACTGAAGCTTTCTTT.

This rearrangement joins TRBV28 to TRBJ2-1; TRBD2 matches at 9 bases. V dropped 3 bases and J dropped 9; count of bases not matched to a gene: 9. The CDR3 runs to 15 residues. The germline V gene has CDR1 MDHEN and CDR2 SYDVKM. CDR3 sequence (DNA): TGTGCCAGCAGTTTCCTATTGGGTAGCGGGAGTGAGCAGTTCTTC. Translated: CASSFLLGSGSEQFF.

This chain uses TRBV28 with TRBJ2-1; TRBD2 matches at 12 bases. This CDR3 is built from 13 residues. The trim removed 6 bases at V and 14 bases at J, leaving 8 bases unmatched. The germline V gene has CDR1 MDHEN and CDR2 SYDVKM. CDR3 protein: CASSGLAGIYEFF. DNA of the CDR3: TGTGCCAGCAGCGGACTAGCGGGGATATACGAGTTCTTC.

The V call is TRBV7-2, the J call TRBJ2-5, with TRBD2 identical over 8 bases. The CDR3 consists of 15 residues. With 3 bases clipped from V and 7 bases from J, the junction kept 10 bases outside the gene matches. Germline CDR1 SGHTA, CDR2 FQGNSA. DNA of the CDR3: TGTGCCAGCAGCTTGGGCCAAGCGGGAGAATGGACCCAGTACTTC. This codes for CASSLGQAGEWTQYF.

Worth noting for this clone: One end of the junction fails to match germline, which may point to a read error. This chain uses TRBV7-7 with TRBJ2-3; 7 bases map to TRBD2. The CDR3 covers 16 residues. Germline CDR1 and CDR2: SSHAT and FNYEAQ (reference sequence). The DNA for the CDR3 is TGTGCTAGCAGTATGAGCCGGGGCGGGGGTACAGATACGCAGTATTTT. Protein product: CASSMSRGGGTDTQYF. Filled out from reference TRBV7-7 and TRBJ2-3, the complete variable domain reads GAGVSQSPRYKVTKRGQDVTLRCDPISSHATLYWYQQALGQGPEFLTYFNYEAQPDKSGLPSDRFSAERPEGSISTLTIQRTEQRDSAMYRCASSMSRGGGTDTQYFGPGTRLTVL.

The rearrangement uses TRBV11-3 and TRBJ2-1; 9 nucleotides agree with TRBD2. V was pared by 1 base and J by 7 bases, with 8 bases of the junction left unmatched. Looked up from germline, CDR1 is SGHNT and CDR2 is YENEEA. This CDR3 spans 16 amino acids. The CDR3 loop reads CASSLGQLAGKNEQFF. The DNA for the CDR3 is TGTGCCAGCAGCTTAGGCCAACTAGCGGGTAAAAATGAGCAGTTCTTC.

This clone was seen only once. V gene TRBV6-5 combines with J gene TRBJ2-5, with D tentatively TRBD1 or TRBD2 (6 bases each). The CDR3 has 14 amino acids. Trimming left V 8 bases short and J 5 bases short, with 18 bases between. Germline-derived CDR1 and CDR2 are MNHEY and SVGAGI. In nucleotides, the CDR3 is TGTGCCAGCCGCTTTCCGGGGGCTGTGGAGACCCAGTACTTC. Protein sequence: CASRFPGAVETQYF.

V and J are TRBV3-1 (or the pseudogene TRBV3-2) and TRBJ1-2; 8 bases are shared with TRBD1. Germline V gene lookup returns CDR1 LGHDT and CDR2 YNNKEL (reference sequence). This CDR3 spans 13 amino acids. The trim removed 6 bases at V and 4 bases at J, leaving 4 bases unmatched. The chain's CDR3 is CASRTTGGYGYTF. The CDR3 DNA follows: TGTGCCAGCAGGACAACAGGGGGCTATGGCTACACCTTC.

V and J are TRBV5-1 and TRBJ2-3, with 9 positions matching TRBD1. CDR3 length equals 15 residues. Losses at the gene ends were 0 bases for V and 3 bases for J; bases not matched to a gene: 2. Germline CDR1 and CDR2: SGHRS and YFSETQ. The CDR3 region has the DNA TGCGCCAGCAGCTTGGACAGGGGGCAAACAGATACGCAGTATTTT. Translating it yields CASSLDRGQTDTQYF. The full variable domain, in which reference TRBV5-1 and TRBJ2-3 provide the parts outside the CDR3, is KAGVTQTPRYLIKTRGQQVTLSCSPISGHRSVSWYQQTPGQGLQFLFEYFSETQRNKGNFPGRFSGRQFSNSRSEMNVSTLELGDSALYLCASSLDRGQTDTQYFGPGTRLTVL.

The chain couples TRBV3-1 (or the pseudogene TRBV3-2) to TRBJ2-7, with TRBD2 as a possible D gene (5 bases). CDR1 is LGHDT and CDR2 is YNNKEL in the germline V gene (reference sequence). This CDR3 is built from 14 residues. Between the trimmed V and J ends, which lost 1 base and 9 bases, there was a span of 16 bases. CDR3 amino acids: CASSQVGGAWGQYF. CDR3 in DNA: TGTGCCAGCAGCCAAGTTGGAGGAGCTTGGGGGCAGTACTTC.

The genes are TRBV4-1 and TRBJ2-7; D is uncertain. V lost 1 base, J lost 4 bases, and 14 bases lay in between. There are 15 residues in the CDR3. Germline V CDR1 and CDR2: MGHRA, YSYEKL. Here the CDR3 reads CASSQVQGQVYEQYF. The CDR3 nucleotides are TGCGCCAGCAGCCAAGTCCAAGGGCAGGTTTACGAGCAGTACTTC.

The rearrangement links TRBV18 to TRBJ2-6; unclear D gene. The germline CDR1 and CDR2 sequences are KGHSH and LQKENI. Trimming took 3 bases from V and 0 from J, leaving 6 bases between them. The CDR3 spans 15 residues. CDR3 coding DNA: TGTGCCAGCTCACCTTCCAGCTCTGGGGCCAACGTCCTGACTTTC. It encodes CASSPSSSGANVLTF.